This T cell receptor beta chain was sequenced during a study of blood T cell repertoires in COVID-19. Study-level background: The United States, Italy and Spain were the sources of the acute and convalescent COVID-19 samples. Sample material is recorded as cDNA or gDNA derived from T cells, B-cell-depleted T cells, or PBMCs.

Authors' processing steps: Reference gene primer amplification gave estimated nucleated cell counts. Data came from immunoSEQ multiplex PCR; TCRdb stores just in-frame clones and leaves some out. The DNA was the basis for D and trimming; V, J and clone size are from that table. Found here are 150,000 to 200,000 clones, 85% to 95% of them singletons; the top ten hold 4.5% to 5.5%. Trimming pared 5 bases from V and 8 bases from J, leaving 18 bases between. The CDR3 covers 15 residues. Germline CDR1 reads LNHDA; CDR2 reads SQIVND (reference sequence). Material: peripheral blood. The sequence was obtained from a woman aged 50 to 60 with acute or convalescent COVID-19. V usage is TRBV19 and J usage is TRBJ1-4; D may be TRBD1 (6 bases). The CDR3 nucleotides read TGTGCCAGTAGTGGGGGCGCGGTCTCGGGCGAAAAACTGTTTTTT. Translating it yields CASSGGAVSGEKLFF. Complete variable domain (other parts from reference TRBV19 and TRBJ1-4): DGGITQSPKYLFRKEGQNVTLSCEQNLNHDAMYWYRQDPGQGLRLIYYSQIVNDFQKGDIAEGYSVSREKKESFPLTVTSAQKNPTAFYLCASSGGAVSGEKLFFGSGTQLSVL.